This TCR beta chain was captured in a study of regulatory and conventional T cells in RAG deficiency (dated by TCRdb to 2016 to 2017). Regarding the study in general: High-throughput TCR beta sequencing was used to compare the diversity and composition of the Treg, conventional CD4+ and CD8+ T cell repertoires of RAG-deficient patients with those of healthy controls.

Library generation was performed with the immunoSEQ multiplex PCR assay. Rearranged TCR beta chain products were amplified from genomic DNA of sorted T-cell subsets and sequenced. The authors' analysis ran thus. Shannon entropy and Simpson indices were used to quantify the repertoire diversity of productive TCR beta rearrangements. To gauge clonal expansion, the frequencies of the 100 most abundant productive TCR beta clonotypes among total reads were added together. A self-reactivity index based on amino acid usage at CDR3beta positions 6 and 7 was applied to the TRB repertoires. Two-way ANOVA was used for repertoire analyses, while Student t or Mann-Whitney tests were used for flow cytometric analyses. Sourced from immuneACCESS, this table was stored by TCRdb with only in-frame sequences that have V and J called. A share of the clones is absent; for the studies checked, an unresolved V gene accounts for under half, and the remainder has no known explanation. Clone size and V and J calls were adopted from that table, with D and trimming inferred from the DNA. A total of fewer than 35,000 clones appear in this sample, about 91% of them only once. The top ten clonotypes cover roughly an eighth of the sample.

Summary of the overall study and its limitations: Compared with controls, Omenn syndrome and CID/AS patients had approximately 97-fold fewer unique TCR beta sequences in Treg cells, but only around 10-fold fewer in the other subsets. The CD25-high CD127-low cells sorted from Omenn syndrome patients may be peripherally activated cells rather than true Treg cells. All patient T-cell subsets had shorter CDR3 lengths; Omenn syndrome patients showed >75% Treg-Tconv repertoire overlap at nucleotide and amino acid level. Some T-cell subset analyses were not performed for some subjects. Compared with control T-cell subpopulations, RAG-deficient patients had much lower Shannon entropy and higher Simpson indices.

For repertoire analyses, the comparison group consisted of roughly 8 healthy control donors. CD8+ T cells lacking CD4 were purified from blood before genomic DNA extraction. Comments on this clone: This clone's antigen is unknown. No qualities accompany the bases; no much larger clone lies one base away.

This same sample was also taken into another study, of regulatory T cells. That second report states: In the multiplex PCR, 52 forward TRBV primers and 13 reverse TRBJ primers were used, and assay-based and computational corrections were applied for amplification bias. In patients, repertoires had restricted unique TRB V-J pairs and skewed V and J gene usage, with regulatory T cells showing the most marked changes. T-cell receptor beta repertoires of sorted regulatory, conventional CD4+ and CD8+ T cells were compared between CD3G-deficient patients and healthy controls. Peripheral blood mononuclear cells were isolated by Ficoll density separation. CD3+ CD8+ CD4- T cells were isolated using a FACSAria cell sorter. Within the immunoSEQ assay, multiplex PCR amplified rearranged TRB loci from genomic DNA. TRB amplicons were sequenced on an Illumina HiSeq platform. Raw sequences were error-filtered and aligned to reference gene sequences by custom algorithms and were subsequently analyzed with the immunoSEQ online tools. Frequencies of productive and nonproductive TRB rearrangements were evaluated among both unique and total sequences. Groups were compared by t tests, Mann-Whitney tests or two-way ANOVA performed in Prism software.

This sequence was found in a human donor in good health. Sequenced: CD8+ T cells sorted from blood.

The DNA sequence is as follows: TGTGCCAGCAGCGTAACCGATACGTGGACAGGCGACTATGGCTACACCTTC. Translated, it reads CASSVTDTWTGDYGYTF. This chain is built from TRBV9 and TRBJ1-2; a stretch of 7 junction bases matches TRBD1. Here V drops 1 base and J drops 3 bases, and the junction holds 12 bases not matched to any gene. Reading from cysteine to phenylalanine, the CDR3 counts 17 amino acids. Only the CDR3 region is kept as DNA, spanning 51 bases read in frame from base 1. CDR1 and CDR2 were assigned from the germline V gene as SGDLS and YYNGEE.